The 32 T cell receptor beta chains given below trace back to one sample, sequenced in a study of T cells in Graves' hyperthyroidism and ophthalmopathy. Amplified regions were TCR beta CDR3 sequences from RNA transcripts. HTBI primers were used for first-round RT-PCR of the TCR CDR3. TCRdb itself ran the multiplex PCR reads through MiXCR, one entry per CDR3 protein. The sample consists of about 600,000 distinct CDR3 sequences, approximately 14% of them appearing once. The sample taken for sequencing was blood. These receptors all stem from a woman aged 18 to 35 with Graves' ophthalmopathy.

A few counts support this clonotype. The CDR3 spells CAWASGRSYEQYF. Written as DNA, the CDR3 is TGTGCCTGGGCCTCGGGTAGGTCCTACGAGCAGTACTTC. The rearrangement links TRBV30 to TRBJ2-7; D call uncertain. V gave up 5 bases and J gave up 1 base, with 12 bases separating them. Germline V lookup: CDR1 GTSNPN, CDR2 SVGIG (reference sequence). CDR3 length equals 13 residues.

To note about this clonotype: Possible read error: a much larger clone is one base away. This chain joins TRBV6-2 or TRBV6-3 and TRBJ1-5; 7 nucleotides match TRBD1. V gave up 10 bases and J gave up 4 bases; unmatched junction bases: 10. This CDR3 is 14 amino acids long. Germline CDR1 MNHEY, CDR2 SVGEGT. Here the CDR3 reads CAIKGGGGNQPQHF. For the CDR3, the DNA is TGTGCCATCAAAGGGGGCGGAGGAAATCAGCCCCAGCATTTT.

This clonotype was seen repeatedly, ten times or more. This chain connects TRBV7-9 to TRBJ1-2; no clear D. This CDR3 contains 13 residues. The V and J ends lost 5 bases and 2 bases respectively, with 9 bases between them. CDR1 is SEHNR, CDR2 FQNEAQ, per germline (reference sequence). In DNA form, the CDR3 reads TGTGCCAGCAGCCGGACGGAGAACTATGGCTACACCTTC. Its protein is CASSRTENYGYTF.

This rearrangement joins TRBV9 to TRBJ1-3; weak D call: TRBD1 (5 bases). With 3 bases removed from V and 2 bases from J, the gap between germline ends came to 12 bases. CDR1 and CDR2 from the germline V gene are SGDLS and YYNGEE. The CDR3 spans 15 residues. CDR3 in amino acids: CASSAITGAGNTIYF. The DNA of the CDR3 is TGTGCCAGCAGCGCCATAACGGGGGCTGGAAACACCATATATTTT.

About this clonotype itself: A much larger clone lies a single base off, so this may be a read error. The rearrangement joins TRBV7-8 to TRBJ2-3; D is unclear. This CDR3 is 18 amino acids long. Germline V gene data show CDR1 as SGHVS and CDR2 as FQNEAQ. Deletions cut 7 bases from V and 6 bases from J, with 29 bases between. The DNA of the CDR3 is TGTGCCAGCAAACCTTCTCCGCTTAGGGCCCTCCTTTTGGATACGCAGTATTTT. Its translation is CASKPSPLRALLLDTQYF.

Notes on this clonotype: Relative to the germline gene, one junction end is altered; a read error may explain this. This chain connects TRBV7-9 to TRBJ2-1; D is possibly TRBD2 (5 bases). The germline V gene has CDR1 SEHNR and CDR2 FQNEAQ (reference sequence). The CDR3 spans 16 residues. CDR3 DNA: TGCGCCAGCAGCCAAGATAAAGCGAGCGGCTACAATGAGCAGTTCTTC. It codes for CASSQDKASGYNEQFF.

J is TRBJ2-3 and V is TRBV12-3 or TRBV12-4; 7 positions agree with TRBD1. J was trimmed by 6 bases and V by 6 bases; bases with no gene match: 12. The CDR3 sequence is 15 residues long. The CDR3 spells CASRLTGSVGDTQYF. The CDR3 nucleotides read TGTGCCAGCAGGCTGACAGGGAGTGTTGGGGATACGCAGTATTTT.

This clonotype occurred many times. The rearrangement joins TRBV7-2 to TRBJ2-3; D unresolved. The germline gives CDR1 SGHTA, CDR2 FQGNSA. This CDR3 has 18 residues. V was clipped by 5 bases and J by 0 bases, with 21 bases between them. The CDR3 reads CASSKVLQPRISTDTQYF. The CDR3 nucleotides read TGTGCCAGCAGCAAGGTCTTACAGCCTAGGATTAGCACAGATACGCAGTATTTT. The variable domain in full, with the rest retrieved from reference TRBV7-2 and TRBJ2-3, is GAGVSQSPSNKVTEKGKDVELRCDPISGHTALYWYRQSLGQGLEFLIYFQGNSAPDKSGLPSDRFSAERTGGSVSTLTIQRTQQEDSAVYLCASSKVLQPRISTDTQYFGPGTRLTVL.

This clonotype was picked up many times. V is TRBV29-1 and J is TRBJ2-1, with a tentative D call TRBD2 (6 bases). The V end was cut by 3 bases, the J end by 8 bases, with 14 bases between. The CDR3 spans 13 residues. The germline CDR1 and CDR2 sequences are SQVTM and ANQGSEA. CDR3 region: CSVEVGGDDEQFF. DNA of the CDR3: TGCAGCGTTGAGGTGGGAGGTGACGATGAGCAGTTCTTC.

This clonotype appeared many times. The rearrangement links TRBV13 to TRBJ1-1; 9 bases agree with TRBD1. This CDR3 contains 16 residues. J was trimmed by 3 bases and V by 4 bases; bases with no gene match: 9. The germline V gene encodes CDR1 PRHDT and CDR2 FYEKMQ (reference sequence). In DNA, the CDR3 is TGTGCCAGCAGCTCCGGGACAGGGCCGTGGCACACTGAAGCTTTCTTT. Amino acids: CASSSGTGPWHTEAFF.

This clonotype was observed many times. The chain is built from TRBV6-1 and TRBJ1-1, with D unclear. Trimming shortened V by 8 bases and J by 7 bases, and 11 bases separated the two germline ends. Germline loops: CDR1 MNHNS, CDR2 SASEGT. The CDR3 totals 11 residues. The CDR3 protein is CASSVGVEAFF. The DNA of the CDR3 is TGTGCCAGCTCCGTCGGAGTTGAAGCTTTCTTT.

This clonotype has ten or more counts. The chain couples TRBV20-1 to TRBJ2-7, with 10 nucleotides matching TRBD1. V lost 8 bases to trimming and J lost 4 bases; unmatched junction nucleotides: 5. The CDR3 is 12 amino acids. Germline V lookup: CDR1 DFQATT, CDR2 SNEGSKA (reference sequence). The DNA of the CDR3 is TGCAGTCCGGGGGACAGGGGATACGAGCAGTACTTC. This encodes CSPGDRGYEQYF.

This clonotype was detected only once. This chain uses TRBV2 with TRBJ2-3; TRBD2 matches at 13 bases. Germline CDR1 SNHLY, CDR2 FYNNEI. This CDR3 is built from 16 residues. V lost 6 bases, J lost 2 bases, and 5 bases stayed unmatched. The CDR3 sequence is CASSKGLAGHTDTQYF. CDR3 nucleotides: TGTGCCAGCAGCAAGGGACTAGCGGGACACACAGATACGCAGTATTTT.

This sequence joins TRBV4-2 and TRBJ2-2; 9 bases are shared with TRBD1. From germline, CDR1 is LGHNA and CDR2 YNFKEQ. This CDR3 has 16 amino acids. The V segment lost 5 bases and the J segment 3 bases; nucleotides outside the gene matches: 7. The CDR3 here is CASSLHRGQDTGELFF. CDR3 DNA: TGTGCCAGCAGCTTACACAGGGGGCAGGACACCGGGGAGCTGTTTTTT.

This clonotype occurred many times. The V and J genes are TRBV3-1 and TRBJ1-5, with D possibly matching TRBD1 (6 bases). V was cut by 4 bases and J by 0 bases, with 10 bases left in between. This CDR3 has 15 residues. Looked up from germline, CDR1 is LGHDT and CDR2 is YNNKEL (reference sequence). CDR3 residues: CASSLGDNSNQPQHF. CDR3 in DNA: TGTGCCAGCAGCCTGGGGGACAATAGCAATCAGCCCCAGCATTTT.

This clonotype appeared many times. The chain is built from TRBV28 and TRBJ1-2, with a weak D call TRBD1 (5 bases). CDR3 length: 10 residues. Trimming shortened V by 8 bases and J by 8 bases, and 9 bases separated the two germline ends. Germline V gene lookup returns CDR1 MDHEN and CDR2 SYDVKM. The CDR3 protein is CASQGNGYTF. CDR3 in DNA: TGTGCCAGCCAGGGAAACGGCTACACCTTC.

This clonotype was recorded many times. This chain links TRBV2 with TRBJ1-5, with D uncertain. The V end was cut by 7 bases, the J end by 1 base, with 8 bases between. The CDR3 covers 13 residues. Per germline, CDR1 SNHLY and CDR2 FYNNEI. CDR3 in DNA: TGTGCCAGCAAGGACGGCAGCAATCAGCCCCAGCATTTT. Translation gives CASKDGSNQPQHF.

This clonotype was seen repeatedly, ten times or more. CDR3 sequence: CASSLGGEQFF. The CDR3 nucleotides are TGTGCCAGCAGCTTAGGGGGTGAGCAGTTCTTC. The J gene is TRBJ2-1, the V gene TRBV11-2, with no clear D. CDR3 length: 11 residues. V was pared by 1 base and J by 9 bases, with 4 bases between. Germline CDR1 reads SGHAT; CDR2 reads FQNNGV.

This clonotype was recorded at least ten times. The chain uses TRBV7-8 and TRBJ1-2; 7 nucleotides match TRBD1. The CDR3 extends over 13 amino acids. V shed 3 bases and J 6 bases; nucleotides not matched to a gene: 4. CDR1 is SGHVS, CDR2 FQNEAQ, per germline. The CDR3 here is CASSFSGGNGYTF. DNA of the CDR3: TGTGCCAGCAGCTTTTCAGGGGGGAATGGCTACACCTTC.

This clonotype was observed many times. The chain has TRBV9 and TRBJ2-1; tentative D call: TRBD2 (5 bases). CDR3 size: 15 residues. Trimming took off 4 bases at V and 9 bases at J, with 20 bases between the two ends. Looked up from germline, CDR1 is SGDLS and CDR2 is YYNGEE. CDR3 sequence: CASSTGGLVGGEQFF. The CDR3 DNA reads TGTGCCAGCAGCACCGGCGGGCTAGTGGGTGGTGAGCAGTTCTTC. Supplemented by reference TRBV9 and TRBJ2-1, the full variable domain reads DSGVTQTPKHLITATGQRVTLRCSPRSGDLSVYWYQQSLDQGLQFLIQYYNGEERAKGNILERFSAQQFPDLHSELNLSSLELGDSALYFCASSTGGLVGGEQFFGPGTRLTVL.

The chain combines TRBV24-1 with TRBJ2-3, with 8 nucleotides matching TRBD1. With 1 base clipped from V and 2 bases from J, the junction kept 13 bases outside the gene matches. CDR1 is KGHDR, CDR2 SFDVKD, per germline. The CDR3 extends over 19 amino acids. The CDR3 DNA reads TGTGCCACCAGTGATTTCCTACCCTGGCAGGGGGCGAACACAGATACGCAGTATTTT. As protein: CATSDFLPWQGANTDTQYF.

This clonotype showed up many times. The chain employs TRBV2 and TRBJ2-5; TRBD2 matches 7 bases. Per the germline V gene, CDR1 is SNHLY and CDR2 is FYNNEI. The trim removed 8 bases at V and 4 bases at J, leaving 4 bases unmatched. The CDR3 consists of 12 residues. The CDR3 spells CASVPGGETQYF. The CDR3 DNA sequence: TGTGCCAGCGTCCCGGGGGGAGAGACCCAGTACTTC.

This clonotype was observed many times. V and J are TRBV20-1 and TRBJ2-3; 9 nucleotides line up with TRBD2. J lost 8 bases, V lost 6 bases, and 15 bases had no gene match. This CDR3 contains 15 residues. CDR1 is DFQATT, CDR2 SNEGSKA, per germline (reference sequence). The CDR3 here is CSASYSGSWVATQYF. The CDR3 DNA follows: TGCAGTGCAAGTTATAGCGGGAGTTGGGTCGCTACGCAGTATTTT.

This chain uses TRBV9 with TRBJ2-5; either TRBD1 or TRBD2 may supply D (5 bases each). CDR1 is SGDLS, CDR2 YYNGEE, per germline. Trimming shortened V by 0 bases and J by 2 bases, and 11 bases separated the two germline ends. The CDR3 consists of 15 residues. CDR3 nucleotides: TGTGCCAGCAGCGTAGCTCCGGGACCGCAAGAGACCCAGTACTTC. Translating it yields CASSVAPGPQETQYF. Full variable domain (rest looked up from reference TRBV9 and TRBJ2-5): DSGVTQTPKHLITATGQRVTLRCSPRSGDLSVYWYQQSLDQGLQFLIQYYNGEERAKGNILERFSAQQFPDLHSELNLSSLELGDSALYFCASSVAPGPQETQYFGPGTRLLVL.

This clonotype showed up just a few times. The CDR3 DNA is TGTGCCTGGACGCTAGCGGGAGGAGGGACGCAGTATTTT. Residues: CAWTLAGGGTQYF. The chain employs TRBV30 and TRBJ2-3; 11 nucleotides align to TRBD2. Looked up from germline, CDR1 is GTSNPN and CDR2 is SVGIG (reference sequence). V shed 4 bases, J shed 9 bases, and the junction held 6 bases outside the gene matches. The CDR3 spans 13 residues.

The chain is built from TRBV4-3 and TRBJ1-5; D unresolved. CDR3 length equals 14 residues. The V gene lost 0 bases and the J gene lost 3 bases, with 6 bases spanning the gap. Germline CDR1 LGHNA, CDR2 YSLEER. The chain's CDR3 is CASSQDYDNQPQHF. DNA for the CDR3: TGCGCCAGCAGCCAAGATTACGACAATCAGCCCCAGCATTTT.

This clonotype was detected ten times or more. The chain combines TRBV2 with TRBJ2-1, with TRBD2 matching over 13 bases. CDR1 is SNHLY, CDR2 FYNNEI, per germline. The CDR3 is 13 amino acids. V shed 7 bases and J 9 bases; nucleotides not matched to a gene: 3. The CDR3 DNA is TGTGCCAGCACAGGACTAGCGGGAGCTGAGCAGTTCTTC. Its protein is CASTGLAGAEQFF. The full variable domain, completed using reference TRBV2 and TRBJ2-1, is EPEVTQTPSHQVTQMGQEVILRCVPISNHLYFYWYRQILGQKVEFLVSFYNNEISEKSEIFDDQFSVERPDGSNFTLKIRSTKLEDSAMYFCASTGLAGAEQFFGPGTRLTVL.

This clonotype was found many times. The chain uses TRBV5-1 and TRBJ2-1; 7 bases match TRBD2. The V segment lost 3 bases and the J segment 2 bases; nucleotides outside the gene matches: 5. The CDR3 has 15 amino acids. The germline gives CDR1 SGHRS, CDR2 YFSETQ. The CDR3 reads CASSWSGTPYNEQFF. As DNA, the CDR3 is TGCGCCAGCAGCTGGAGCGGGACCCCCTACAATGAGCAGTTCTTC.

This chain uses TRBV27 with TRBJ2-7; 7 bases map to TRBD2. The V segment lost 5 bases and the J segment 4 bases; nucleotides outside the gene matches: 11. The V gene's germline CDR1 is MNHEY and CDR2 SMNVEV (reference sequence). The CDR3 spans 15 residues. CDR3 sequence (DNA): TGTGCCAGCAGTCTAGCGGCGGGGTTTTCATACGAGCAGTACTTC. Amino acid sequence: CASSLAAGFSYEQYF.

Many counts were recorded for this clonotype. CDR3 sequence reads: CASSWDREGGTQYF. CDR3 bases: TGTGCCAGCAGCTGGGACAGGGAAGGGGGGACCCAGTACTTC. V is TRBV7-2 and J is TRBJ2-5, with TRBD1 matching 9 bases. The CDR3 covers 14 residues. The germline gives CDR1 SGHTA, CDR2 FQGNSA. The V segment lost 4 bases and the J segment 7 bases; nucleotides outside the gene matches: 7.

The genes are TRBV7-3 and TRBJ2-7; 8 positions agree with TRBD1. Germline V gives CDR1 SGHTA, CDR2 FQGTGA. The CDR3 has 18 amino acids. V was pared by 1 base and J by 5 bases, with 16 bases of the junction left unmatched. The CDR3 loop reads CASSLKGRRQGPYNEQYF. Written as DNA, the CDR3 is TGTGCCAGCAGCTTAAAGGGCCGACGACAGGGGCCCTACAACGAGCAGTACTTC.

The V gene is TRBV12-3 or TRBV12-4, the J gene TRBJ1-2; D is undetermined. The CDR3 runs to 15 residues. The germline V and J ends were trimmed by 7 bases and 0 bases, with 15 bases remaining between them. CDR3 nucleotides: TGTGCCAGCAACTCAGACGGTGAAGCTAACTATGGCTACACCTTC. It yields the protein CASNSDGEANYGYTF.